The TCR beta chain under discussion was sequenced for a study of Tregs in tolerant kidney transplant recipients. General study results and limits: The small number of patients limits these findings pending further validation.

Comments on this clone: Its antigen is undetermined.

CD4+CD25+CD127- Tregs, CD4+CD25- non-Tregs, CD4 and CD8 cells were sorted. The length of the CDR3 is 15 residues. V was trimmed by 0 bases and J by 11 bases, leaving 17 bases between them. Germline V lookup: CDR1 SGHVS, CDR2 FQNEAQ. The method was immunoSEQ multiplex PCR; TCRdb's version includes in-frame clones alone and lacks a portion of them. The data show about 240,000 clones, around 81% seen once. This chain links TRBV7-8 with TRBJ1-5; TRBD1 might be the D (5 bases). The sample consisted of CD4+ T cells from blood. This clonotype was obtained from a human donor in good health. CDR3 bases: TGTGCCAGCAGCTTAGCCACAGGAGAGGGTTCGGCCCAGCATTTT. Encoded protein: CASSLATGEGSAQHF.